This TCR beta chain was retrieved from a study of low-dose radiotherapy and immunotherapy resistance in tumors. Looking at the study overall: Cohort 1 patients were irradiated with 0.5 Gy fractions every 2 weeks to 6.5 Gy total. Patients took oral aspirin 300 mg daily for four cycles from cycle 1 day 1.

Per germline, CDR1 MNHEY and CDR2 SVGAGI. V lost 2 bases, J lost 4 bases, and 4 bases stayed unmatched. The CDR3 has 15 amino acids. Time point reported: after trial treatment. Sample treatment: LDRT plus nivolumab, ipilimumab, low-dose cyclophosphamide and aspirin (RACIN trial). The treatment that donors received included nivolumab, ipilimumab, aspirin, low-dose cyclophosphamide and low-dose radiotherapy. With TRAV- and TRBV-specific primers, first-strand cDNA was made, covering the alpha and beta chains. With a constant-region primer and a V-primer adapter, TCRs were subjected to 20 PCR cycles of amplification. TCRdb recomputed calls from the reads with MiXCR, one row per CDR3 protein. This sample carries 30,000 or so distinct CDR3 sequences, around 50% of them seen once, and the ten largest clones take around 5.4%.

The V gene is TRBV6-5, the J gene TRBJ2-1; 8 nucleotides align to TRBD2. This clonotype was sampled from a male donor with gallbladder cancer. The source material was PBMCs, sampled after low-dose radiotherapy plus immunotherapy. The CDR3: CASSYGLALYNEQFF. The CDR3 DNA is TGTGCCAGCAGTTACGGACTAGCCCTATACAATGAGCAGTTCTTC.